The clone carrying this T cell receptor beta chain was seen more than once but under ten times. Recovery meant two consecutive negative NP/OP PCR tests, professional clearance, or resolved symptoms. TCRdb's copy holds only in-frame clones and misses some; the assay was immunoSEQ multiplex PCR. Here the sample spans some 320,000 clones, about nine tenths being singletons. This sample is part of a study of blood T cell repertoires in COVID-19. Study information: PBMCs, B-cell-depleted T cells, or T cells were the source of the cDNA or gDNA that made up the material.

Trimming shortened V by 1 base and J by 6 bases, and 7 bases separated the two germline ends. This CDR3 spans 13 amino acids. Germline V gene sequence: CDR1 SGHTA, CDR2 FQGTGA. The J gene is TRBJ1-5, the V gene TRBV7-3; D remains ambiguous. The sequence came from a man in his sixties who had recovered from COVID-19. Specimen: PBMCs or T cells enriched from blood (not recorded which). As DNA, the CDR3 is TGTGCCAGCAGCTTAAATCAGGCTCAGCCCCAGCATTTT. Protein product: CASSLNQAQPQHF.